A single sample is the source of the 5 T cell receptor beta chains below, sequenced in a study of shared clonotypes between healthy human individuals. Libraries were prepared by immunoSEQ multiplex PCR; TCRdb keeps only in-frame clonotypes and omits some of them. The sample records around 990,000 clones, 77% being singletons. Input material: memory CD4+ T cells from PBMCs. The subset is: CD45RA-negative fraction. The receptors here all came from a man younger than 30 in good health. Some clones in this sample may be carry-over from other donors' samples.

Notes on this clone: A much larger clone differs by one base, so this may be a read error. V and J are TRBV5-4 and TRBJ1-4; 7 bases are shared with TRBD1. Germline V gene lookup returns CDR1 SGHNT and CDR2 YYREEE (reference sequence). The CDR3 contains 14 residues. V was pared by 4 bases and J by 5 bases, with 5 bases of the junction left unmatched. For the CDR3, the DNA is TGTGCCAGCAGCCAGGGACAGCGAAATGAAAAACTGTTTTTT. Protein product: CASSQGQRNEKLFF.

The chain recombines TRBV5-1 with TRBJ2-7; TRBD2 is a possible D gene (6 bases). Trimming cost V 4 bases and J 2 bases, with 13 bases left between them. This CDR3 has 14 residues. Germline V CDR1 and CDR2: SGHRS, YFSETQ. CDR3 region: CASSPPGLPYEQYF. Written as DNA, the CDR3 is TGCGCCAGCAGCCCACCGGGACTCCCCTACGAGCAGTACTTC.

CDR3 nucleotides: TGTGCCAGCTCACCAGGGACAGGGGGGAGTCGCAATCAGCCCCAGCATTTT. Translating it yields CASSPGTGGSRNQPQHF. The rearrangement uses TRBV18 and TRBJ1-5, with 11 nucleotides matching TRBD1. CDR3 length equals 17 residues. Germline trimming cut 2 bases from V and 2 bases from J; bases unmatched to any gene: 5. CDR1 and CDR2 (germline): KGHSH, LQKENI.

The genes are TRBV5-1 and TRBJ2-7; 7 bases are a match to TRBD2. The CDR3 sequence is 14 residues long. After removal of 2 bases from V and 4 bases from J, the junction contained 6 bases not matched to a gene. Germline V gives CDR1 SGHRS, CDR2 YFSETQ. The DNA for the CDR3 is TGCGCCAGCAGCTTTGCGGGAGAGGCTTACGAGCAGTACTTC. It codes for CASSFAGEAYEQYF.

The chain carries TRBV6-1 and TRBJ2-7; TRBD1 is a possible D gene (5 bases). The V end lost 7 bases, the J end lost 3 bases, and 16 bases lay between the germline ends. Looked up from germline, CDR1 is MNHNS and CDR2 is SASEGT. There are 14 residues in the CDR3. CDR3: CASTQGYVFYEQYF. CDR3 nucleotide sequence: TGTGCCAGCACCCAGGGATATGTATTCTACGAGCAGTACTTC.